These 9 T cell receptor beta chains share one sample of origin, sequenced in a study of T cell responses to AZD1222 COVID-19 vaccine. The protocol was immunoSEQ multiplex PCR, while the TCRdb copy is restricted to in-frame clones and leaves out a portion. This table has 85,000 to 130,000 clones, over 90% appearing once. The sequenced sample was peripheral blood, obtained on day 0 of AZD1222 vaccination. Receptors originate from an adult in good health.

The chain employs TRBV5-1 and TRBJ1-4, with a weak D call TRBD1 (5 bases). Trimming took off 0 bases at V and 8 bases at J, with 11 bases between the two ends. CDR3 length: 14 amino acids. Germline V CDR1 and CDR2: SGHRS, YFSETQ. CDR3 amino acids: CASSLEAGREKLFF. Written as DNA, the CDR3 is TGCGCCAGCAGCTTGGAGGCAGGGAGAGAAAAACTGTTTTTT.

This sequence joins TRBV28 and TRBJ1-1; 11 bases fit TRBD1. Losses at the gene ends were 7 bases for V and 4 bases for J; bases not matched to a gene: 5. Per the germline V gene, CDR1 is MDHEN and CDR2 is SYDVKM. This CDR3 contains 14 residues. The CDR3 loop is CASIRGTGGTEAFF. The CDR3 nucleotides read TGTGCCAGCATCCGCGGGACAGGGGGCACTGAAGCTTTCTTT.

DNA of the CDR3: TGTGCCAGCAGCTTCCTCGGGAATCAGCCCCAGCATTTT. Translated: CASSFLGNQPQHF. The chain recombines TRBV5-4 with TRBJ1-5, with unresolved D. The CDR3 covers 13 residues. Trimming removed 2 bases at V and 4 bases at J, with 7 bases between. Germline assignment: CDR1 SGHNT and CDR2 YYREEE (reference sequence).

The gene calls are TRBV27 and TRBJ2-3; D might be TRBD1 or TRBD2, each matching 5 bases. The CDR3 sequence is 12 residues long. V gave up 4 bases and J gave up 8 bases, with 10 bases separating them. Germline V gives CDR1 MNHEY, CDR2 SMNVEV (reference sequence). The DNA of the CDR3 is TGTGCCAGCAGTTCTATTGGGGGTACGCAGTATTTT. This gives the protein CASSSIGGTQYF.

CDR3 amino acids: CASGDKRGGGYTF. The CDR3 bases are TGTGCCAGCGGAGACAAGAGAGGAGGTGGCTACACCTTC. This chain links TRBV6-5 with TRBJ1-2; D is ambiguous. Germline V lookup: CDR1 MNHEY, CDR2 SVGAGI. V was shortened by 8 bases and J by 7 bases, with 17 bases between the two germline ends. The CDR3 length is 13 residues.

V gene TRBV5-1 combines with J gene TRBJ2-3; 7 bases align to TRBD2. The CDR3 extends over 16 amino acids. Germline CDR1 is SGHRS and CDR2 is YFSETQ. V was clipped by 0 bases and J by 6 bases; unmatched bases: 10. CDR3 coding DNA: TGCGCCAGCAGCTTGGATTCCTACGCGGGAGCTGATACGCAGTATTTT. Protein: CASSLDSYAGADTQYF.

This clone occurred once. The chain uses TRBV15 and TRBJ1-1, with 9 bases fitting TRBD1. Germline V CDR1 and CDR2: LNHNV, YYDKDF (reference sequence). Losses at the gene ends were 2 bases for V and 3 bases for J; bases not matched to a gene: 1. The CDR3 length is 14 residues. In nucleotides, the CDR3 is TGTGCCACCAGCAGAAGGACAGGGGACACTGAAGCTTTCTTT. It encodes CATSRRTGDTEAFF.

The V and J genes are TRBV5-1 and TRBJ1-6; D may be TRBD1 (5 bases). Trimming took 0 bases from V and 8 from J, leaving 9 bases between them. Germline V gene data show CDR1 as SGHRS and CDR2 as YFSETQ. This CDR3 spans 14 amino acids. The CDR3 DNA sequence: TGCGCCAGCAGCTTGGGGCTAGGGGATTCACCCCTCCACTTT. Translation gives CASSLGLGDSPLHF. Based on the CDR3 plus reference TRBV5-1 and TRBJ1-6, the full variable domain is KAGVTQTPRYLIKTRGQQVTLSCSPISGHRSVSWYQQTPGQGLQFLFEYFSETQRNKGNFPGRFSGRQFSNSRSEMNVSTLELGDSALYLCASSLGLGDSPLHFGNGTRLTVT.

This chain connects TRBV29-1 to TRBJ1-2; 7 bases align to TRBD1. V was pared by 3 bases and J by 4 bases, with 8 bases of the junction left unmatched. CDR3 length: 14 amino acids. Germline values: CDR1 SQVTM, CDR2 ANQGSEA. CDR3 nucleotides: TGCAGCGTTGACCCGACAGGGAATTCCTATGGCTACACCTTC. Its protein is CSVDPTGNSYGYTF.